The TCR beta chain under discussion was sequenced for a study of T cell responses to AZD1222 COVID-19 vaccine. The CDR3 has 16 residues. CDR1 and CDR2 (germline): SGHVS, FQNEAQ. V lost 5 bases, J lost 3 bases, and 10 bases stayed unmatched. Assay used: immunoSEQ multiplex PCR; TCRdb lists only in-frame clones, some missing. The data contain 90,000 to 150,000 clones, roughly 89% of them singletons. General study points: Spike-specific TCR breadth and depth both grew after two AZD1222 doses.

Points on this clone: Antigen specificity is unknown.

This TCR was recovered from an adult in good health. The V call is TRBV7-8, the J call TRBJ2-3; 8 positions agree with TRBD2. The sequencing here drew on peripheral blood, taken on day 0 of AZD1222 vaccination. The CDR3 DNA sequence: TGTGCCAGCAGCCCTCAGCGCGCGGGAGGAACAGATACGCAGTATTTT. Translating it yields CASSPQRAGGTDTQYF.